One sample yielded the 11 T cell receptor beta chains listed below, sequenced in a study of OX40 agonist ivuxolimab in advanced cancers. Generated by immunoSEQ multiplex PCR, the TCRdb table keeps only in-frame clones and is missing some. The repertoire holds roughly 80,000 clones, with 90% as singletons. The sample here was CD4+ or CD8+ T cells sorted from blood, taken in a trial of the OX40 agonist ivuxolimab. These receptors were obtained from an adult with an advanced solid tumor such as melanoma, head and neck, liver or kidney cancer.

The chain combines TRBV4-1 with TRBJ2-7; D gene ambiguous. The germline V gene encodes CDR1 MGHRA and CDR2 YSYEKL. The ends were cut back, 2 bases at V and 0 bases at J, with 11 bases in the middle. The CDR3 extends over 15 amino acids. The CDR3, as DNA: TGCGCCAGCAGCCAACTCGGGTATAGCTCCTACGAGCAGTACTTC. The encoded protein is CASSQLGYSSYEQYF.

The chain uses TRBV7-2 and TRBJ1-1; D is unresolved. V shed 1 base and J shed 5 bases, with 11 bases lying between them. In germline, CDR1 is SGHTA, CDR2 FQGNSA. CDR3 length equals 14 residues. CDR3 protein: CASSLDAGGTEAFF. The DNA of the CDR3 is TGTGCCAGCAGCTTAGATGCGGGAGGAACTGAAGCTTTCTTT.

The chain recombines TRBV2 with TRBJ2-2, with 13 bases aligning to TRBD2. Germline V gives CDR1 SNHLY, CDR2 FYNNEI. The CDR3 extends over 15 amino acids. The V segment lost 5 bases and the J segment 6 bases; nucleotides outside the gene matches: 3. This chain's CDR3 is CASSTSGRAAGELFF. For the CDR3, the DNA is TGTGCCAGCAGTACTAGCGGGAGGGCCGCCGGGGAGCTGTTTTTT. The entire variable domain, with the rest obtained from reference TRBV2 and TRBJ2-2, is as follows: EPEVTQTPSHQVTQMGQEVILRCVPISNHLYFYWYRQILGQKVEFLVSFYNNEISEKSEIFDDQFSVERPDGSNFTLKIRSTKLEDSAMYFCASSTSGRAAGELFFGEGSRLTVL.

CDR3 bases: TGTGCCAGCAGTGAGGGACAGGGGGAGGAGACCCAGTACTTC. Amino acids: CASSEGQGEETQYF. The chain recombines TRBV2 with TRBJ2-5, with TRBD1 matching over 11 bases. This CDR3 contains 14 residues. Per germline, CDR1 SNHLY and CDR2 FYNNEI. Trimming at V came to 3 bases and at J to 5 bases, leaving 2 bases not matched to a gene.

This chain connects TRBV11-3 to TRBJ2-7; no clear D. The ends were cut back, 3 bases at V and 5 bases at J, with 14 bases in the middle. This CDR3 spans 14 amino acids. Germline-derived CDR1 and CDR2 are SGHNT and YENEEA. Written as DNA, the CDR3 is TGTGCCAGCAGCTTGGGTCCCGCCACGGACGAGCAGTACTTC. As protein: CASSLGPATDEQYF.

This rearrangement joins TRBV10-1 to TRBJ2-7; 9 nucleotides line up with TRBD2. This CDR3 is 15 amino acids long. With V trimmed by 4 bases and J by 0 bases, 4 bases remained unmatched. The germline V gene encodes CDR1 WNHNN and CDR2 SYGVQD (reference sequence). CDR3 amino acids: CASSALAGSSYEQYF. DNA of the CDR3: TGCGCCAGCAGTGCGCTAGCGGGGAGCTCCTACGAGCAGTACTTC.

This clone was found once. The chain joins TRBV13 to TRBJ1-5; D is uncertain. The CDR3 is 13 amino acids. CDR1 and CDR2 (germline): PRHDT, FYEKMQ (reference sequence). The ends were cut back, 3 bases at V and 0 bases at J, with 3 bases in the middle. The CDR3 loop reads CASSFGSNQPQHF. The CDR3 DNA is TGTGCCAGCAGCTTTGGTAGCAATCAGCCCCAGCATTTT.

This clone came up once. The chain uses TRBV28 and TRBJ2-1; D gene unclear. V was pared by 6 bases and J by 7 bases, with 7 bases between. Germline V gene sequence: CDR1 MDHEN, CDR2 SYDVKM. There are 11 residues in the CDR3. DNA of the CDR3: TGTGCCAGCAGCCTAGGTAATGAGCAGTTCTTC. It encodes CASSLGNEQFF.

The chain combines TRBV19 with TRBJ1-1; possibly TRBD1 for D (5 bases). Germline V CDR1 and CDR2: LNHDA, SQIVND (reference sequence). Trimming removed 3 bases from V and 0 bases from J, with 11 bases in between. This CDR3 is built from 15 residues. In DNA, the CDR3 is TGTGCCAGTAGTATTGGTGGGGGGATGAACACTGAAGCTTTCTTT. Its protein product is CASSIGGGMNTEAFF.

V is TRBV6-5 and J is TRBJ1-3; unclear D gene. This CDR3 region has 14 residues. Germline lookup yields CDR1 MNHEY and CDR2 SVGAGI. The V end lost 2 bases, the J end lost 0 bases, and 5 bases lay between the germline ends. CDR3 protein: CASSYGHSGNTIYF. CDR3 DNA: TGTGCCAGCAGTTACGGCCACTCTGGAAACACCATATATTTT.

The V call is TRBV28, the J call TRBJ2-2; 8 bases fit TRBD2. Per germline, CDR1 MDHEN and CDR2 SYDVKM. This CDR3 is built from 16 residues. V lost 5 bases to trimming and J lost 5 bases; unmatched junction nucleotides: 10. The CDR3 here is CASSTTRGARTGELFF. Here the CDR3 DNA reads TGTGCCAGCAGTACTACGCGGGGGGCGCGGACCGGGGAGCTGTTTTTT. Based on the CDR3 plus reference TRBV28 and TRBJ2-2, the full variable domain is DVKVTQSSRYLVKRTGEKVFLECVQDMDHENMFWYRQDPGLGLRLIYFSYDVKMKEKGDIPEGYSVSREKKERFSLILESASTNQTSMYLCASSTTRGARTGELFFGEGSRLTVL.